This TCR beta chain was recovered during a study of human T cells and chemical hapten exposure. Individual cDNA molecules each carried unique molecular identifiers attached by the library. A single record per CDR3 protein comes from TCRdb applying MiXCR to the 5' RACE reads. The data show more than 60,000 distinct CDR3 sequences, about 16% seen once. The authors' total RNA extraction used unfractionated whole blood. Trimming took off 0 bases at V and 6 bases at J, with 11 bases between the two ends. The CDR3 sequence is 13 residues long. Germline CDR1 GTSNPN, CDR2 SVGIG (reference sequence). This clonotype has just a few counts.

V gene TRBV30 combines with J gene TRBJ1-2; D is unresolved. The source is a female donor in good health. This chain's CDR3 is CAWSVWDTDGYTF. The CDR3 bases are TGTGCCTGGAGTGTGTGGGATACCGATGGCTACACCTTC. Full variable domain (missing parts from reference TRBV30 and TRBJ1-2): SQTIHQWPATLVQPVGSPLSLECTVEGTSNPNLYWYRQAAGRGLQLLFYSVGIGQISSEVPQNLSASRPQDRQFILSSKKLLLSDSGFYLCAWSVWDTDGYTFGSGTRLTVV.